This T cell receptor (beta chain) came from a study of control samples from healthy donors and cancer patients. Using immunoSEQ multiplex PCR, the repertoire was profiled, and TCRdb retains in-frame clones only, with some absent. Among 100,000 to 150,000 clones listed, roughly 91% were seen once. This CDR3 contains 14 residues. V lost 6 bases and J lost 3; bases outside the gene matches: 4. The V gene's germline CDR1 is KGHSH and CDR2 LQKENI. This sequence was found in a middle-aged man with head and neck cancer. This chain uses TRBV18 with TRBJ2-5, with 10 bases lining up with TRBD2. Sequenced input: PBMCs. Here the CDR3 reads CASSPLAGEETQYF. CDR3 bases: TGTGCCAGCTCGCCGCTAGCGGGGGAAGAGACCCAGTACTTC.